Below are 8 T cell receptor beta chains sequenced from a single sample in a study of human T cells and chemical hapten exposure. TCRdb reprocessed the RACE reads via MiXCR and lists one record per CDR3 protein. Among around 260,000 distinct CDR3 sequences listed, about 9% were seen once. Specified time point: pre-sensitization, week 0. Treatment meaning: therapeutic diphenylcyclopropenone sensitization with weekly scalp DPC. The sequences come from whole blood, collected in connection with sensitization to the hapten diphenylcyclopropenone (DPC). The receptors come from a middle-aged woman with alopecia areata. Some clones in this sample may be carry-over from other donors' samples.

The chain combines TRBV6-1 with TRBJ2-6; weak D call: TRBD2 (5 bases). This CDR3 is 16 amino acids long. Trimming shortened V by 5 bases and J by 0 bases, and 11 bases separated the two germline ends. CDR1 and CDR2 (germline): MNHNS, SASEGT. The CDR3 protein is CASSLALNSGANVLTF. For the CDR3, the DNA is TGTGCCAGCAGTCTAGCACTGAACTCTGGGGCCAACGTCCTGACTTTC.

This clonotype was found a few times. The chain has TRBV7-3 and TRBJ2-3; D call uncertain. The germline V gene has CDR1 SGHTA and CDR2 FQGTGA. The CDR3 spans 12 residues. V was clipped by 2 bases and J by 7 bases, with 7 bases between them. The DNA for the CDR3 is TGTGCCAGCAGCTTAGATCGGCATACGCAGTATTTT. It specifies CASSLDRHTQYF.

This clonotype was observed a handful of times. The chain recombines TRBV4-2 with TRBJ2-5; D ambiguous. CDR3 size: 13 residues. Per the germline V gene, CDR1 is LGHNA and CDR2 is YNFKEQ. V lost 0 bases and J lost 4, with 6 bases in between. This chain's CDR3 is CASSQDIGETQYF. The CDR3 DNA reads as TGTGCCAGCAGCCAAGATATTGGAGAGACCCAGTACTTC.

V usage is TRBV7-8 and J usage is TRBJ1-6, with D perhaps matching TRBD1 (6 bases). The CDR3 sequence is 15 residues long. Deletions cut 5 bases from V and 8 bases from J, with 16 bases between. Looked up from germline, CDR1 is SGHVS and CDR2 is FQNEAQ. This CDR3 reads CASSLSQKGDSPLHF. CDR3 sequence (DNA): TGTGCCAGCAGCCTCTCTCAAAAGGGGGATTCACCCCTCCACTTT.

At least ten counts were recorded for this clonotype. The chain couples TRBV29-1 to TRBJ2-7; 10 bases agree with TRBD2. This CDR3 has 14 amino acids. Germline V gene sequence: CDR1 SQVTM, CDR2 ANQGSEA. Trimming cost V 6 bases and J 6 bases; bases outside gene matches: 11. The CDR3 bases are TGCAGCGTGGAGAGCGGGAGGGCCTGGAGCGAGCAGTACTTC. It encodes CSVESGRAWSEQYF.

This clonotype was detected many times. The chain carries TRBV7-2 and TRBJ1-6, with a tentative D call TRBD1 (6 bases). V was shortened by 4 bases and J by 3 bases, with 13 bases between the two germline ends. This CDR3 is built from 16 residues. Germline V gene data show CDR1 as SGHTA and CDR2 as FQGNSA. The CDR3 nucleotides read TGTGCCAGCAGCTCCCCATACAGGGTCTATAATTCACCCCTCCACTTT. Translated: CASSSPYRVYNSPLHF.

This clonotype was seen only a few times. The chain has TRBV12-3 or TRBV12-4 and TRBJ2-5; perhaps TRBD1 as D (8 bases). V lost 1 base and J lost 2, with 14 bases in between. The CDR3 totals 16 residues. The chain's CDR3 is CASSLGIQGGQETQYF. The CDR3 coding sequence is TGTGCCAGCAGTTTAGGGATACAGGGGGGGCAAGAGACCCAGTACTTC.

This clonotype was counted ten times or more. V is TRBV5-1 and J is TRBJ2-5, with 9 bases identical to TRBD1. This CDR3 has 16 amino acids. Looked up from germline, CDR1 is SGHRS and CDR2 is YFSETQ. The J segment lost 3 bases and the V segment lost 3 bases, leaving 9 bases of the junction unmatched. For the CDR3, the DNA is TGCGCCAGCAGCTCTTATACACAGGGGGCAGAAGAGACCCAGTACTTC. It is translated as CASSSYTQGAEETQYF. The variable domain in full, completed from reference TRBV5-1 and TRBJ2-5, reads KAGVTQTPRYLIKTRGQQVTLSCSPISGHRSVSWYQQTPGQGLQFLFEYFSETQRNKGNFPGRFSGRQFSNSRSEMNVSTLELGDSALYLCASSSYTQGAEETQYFGPGTRLLVL.